The entry that follows covers one T cell receptor beta chain sequence. V was pared by 4 bases and J by 0 bases, with 21 bases between. Looked up from germline, CDR1 is SGHVS and CDR2 is FNYEAQ. The CDR3 loop spans 18 amino acids. This entry is derived from a study of T cell changes during pregnancy in multiple sclerosis. Using immunoSEQ multiplex PCR, the repertoire was profiled, and TCRdb retains in-frame clones only, with some absent. This sample carries fewer than 40,000 clones, roughly nine tenths of them seen once, and the ten largest clones take approximately 10%. V is TRBV7-6 and J is TRBJ1-1; perhaps TRBD1 as D (5 bases). The sequence was collected from a female donor with multiple sclerosis, enrolled in a pregnancy study. Sample: CD8+ T cells from peripheral blood mononuclear cells, taken in the second trimester of pregnancy. The CDR3 region is CASSSTAGASPVNTEAFF. The CDR3 bases are TGTGCCAGCAGCTCGACTGCTGGGGCCTCCCCCGTGAACACTGAAGCTTTCTTT. Full variable domain (rest looked up from reference TRBV7-6 and TRBJ1-1): GAGVSQSPRYKVTKRGQDVALRCDPISGHVSLYWYRQALGQGPEFLTYFNYEAQQDKSGLPNDRFSAERPEGSISTLTIQRTEQRDSAMYRCASSSTAGASPVNTEAFFGQGTRLTVV.